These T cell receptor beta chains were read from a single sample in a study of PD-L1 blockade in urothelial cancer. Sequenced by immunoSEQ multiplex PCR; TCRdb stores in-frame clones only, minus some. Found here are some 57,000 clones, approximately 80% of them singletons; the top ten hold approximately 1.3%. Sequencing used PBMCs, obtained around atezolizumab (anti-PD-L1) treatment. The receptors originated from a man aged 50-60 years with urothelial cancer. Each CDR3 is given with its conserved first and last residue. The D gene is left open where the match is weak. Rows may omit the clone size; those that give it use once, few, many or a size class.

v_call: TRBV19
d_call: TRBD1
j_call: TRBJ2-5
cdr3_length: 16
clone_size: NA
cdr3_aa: CASSQSGTAGQETQYF
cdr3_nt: TGTGCCAGTAGCCAATCCGGGACAGCTGGTCAAGAGACCCAGTACTTC

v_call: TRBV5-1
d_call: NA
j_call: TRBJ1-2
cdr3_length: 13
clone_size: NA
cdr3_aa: CASSPESLLGYTF
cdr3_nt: TGCGCCAGCAGCCCCGAGAGCCTCCTTGGCTACACCTTC

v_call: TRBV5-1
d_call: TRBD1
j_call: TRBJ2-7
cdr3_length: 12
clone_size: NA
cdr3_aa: CASSFAGGEQYF
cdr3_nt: TGCGCCAGCAGCTTCGCAGGGGGCGAGCAGTACTTC

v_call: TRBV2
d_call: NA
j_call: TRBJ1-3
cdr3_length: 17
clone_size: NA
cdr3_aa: CASSSRPGQVLENTIYF
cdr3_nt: TGTGCCAGCAGTTCCCGACCGGGACAAGTGCTCGAAAACACCATATATTTT

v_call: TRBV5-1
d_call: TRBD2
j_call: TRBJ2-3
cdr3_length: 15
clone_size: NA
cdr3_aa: CASSFSGGSADTQYF
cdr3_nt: TGCGCCAGCAGCTTCAGCGGGGGGAGCGCAGATACGCAGTATTTT

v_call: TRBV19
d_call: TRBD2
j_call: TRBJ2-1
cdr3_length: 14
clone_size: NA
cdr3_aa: CASTFAGGPSEQFF
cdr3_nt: TGTGCCAGTACTTTTGCGGGAGGGCCGAGTGAGCAGTTCTTC

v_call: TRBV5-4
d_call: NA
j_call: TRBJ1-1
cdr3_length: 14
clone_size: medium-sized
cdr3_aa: CASSLGTQSTEAFF
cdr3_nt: TGTGCCAGCAGCTTGGGGACACAAAGTACTGAAGCTTTCTTT

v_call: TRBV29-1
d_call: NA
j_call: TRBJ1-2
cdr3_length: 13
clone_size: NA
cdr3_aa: CSVTGALTYGYTF
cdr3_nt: TGCAGCGTGACAGGCGCGTTAACCTATGGCTACACCTTC

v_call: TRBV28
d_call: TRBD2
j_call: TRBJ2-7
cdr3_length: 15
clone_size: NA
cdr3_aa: CASSSGLAGGYEQYF
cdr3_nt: TGTGCCAGCAGCTCGGGACTAGCGGGAGGCTACGAGCAGTACTTC

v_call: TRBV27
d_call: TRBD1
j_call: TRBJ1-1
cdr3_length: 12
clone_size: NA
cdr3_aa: CASSPQQGKAFF
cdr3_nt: TGTGCCAGCAGTCCTCAACAGGGGAAAGCTTTCTTT

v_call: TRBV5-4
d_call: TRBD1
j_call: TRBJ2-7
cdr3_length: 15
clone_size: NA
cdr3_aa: CASSLGQGAVYEQYF
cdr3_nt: TGTGCCAGCAGCTTGGGACAGGGGGCGGTCTACGAGCAGTACTTC

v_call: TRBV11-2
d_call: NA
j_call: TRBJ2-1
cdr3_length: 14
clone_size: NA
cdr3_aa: CASSFPTSFDEQFF
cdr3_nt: TGTGCCAGCAGCTTCCCTACTAGCTTCGATGAGCAGTTCTTC

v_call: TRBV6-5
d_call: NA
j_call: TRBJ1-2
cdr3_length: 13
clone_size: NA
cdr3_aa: CATNGITNYGYTF
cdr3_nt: TGTGCCACCAACGGGATCACTAACTATGGCTACACCTTC

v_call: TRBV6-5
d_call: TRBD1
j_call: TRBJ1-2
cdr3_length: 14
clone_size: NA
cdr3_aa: CASRRQGAVYGYTF
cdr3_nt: TGTGCCAGCAGAAGACAGGGGGCCGTATATGGCTACACCTTC

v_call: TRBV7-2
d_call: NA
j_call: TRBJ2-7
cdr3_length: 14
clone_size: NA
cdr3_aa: CASSQRGLVSEQYF
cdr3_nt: TGTGCCAGCAGCCAACGAGGGTTGGTCTCCGAGCAGTACTTC

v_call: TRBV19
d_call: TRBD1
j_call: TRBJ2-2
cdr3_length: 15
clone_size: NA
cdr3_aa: CASNPTGINTGELFF
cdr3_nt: TGTGCCAGTAACCCGACAGGGATAAACACCGGGGAGCTGTTTTTT

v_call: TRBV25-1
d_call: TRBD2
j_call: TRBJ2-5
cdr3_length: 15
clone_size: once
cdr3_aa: CASSGGLAGLETQYF
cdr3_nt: TGTGCCAGCAGTGGAGGACTAGCGGGACTAGAGACCCAGTACTTC

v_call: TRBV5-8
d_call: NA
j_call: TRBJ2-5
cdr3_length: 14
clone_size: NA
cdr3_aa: CASSLEGAGETQYF
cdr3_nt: TGTGCCAGCAGCCTGGAGGGGGCGGGCGAGACCCAGTACTTC

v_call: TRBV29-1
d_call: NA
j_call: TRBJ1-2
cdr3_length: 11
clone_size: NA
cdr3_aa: CSVEDRAGYTF
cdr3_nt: TGCAGCGTTGAAGACAGGGCGGGCTACACCTTC

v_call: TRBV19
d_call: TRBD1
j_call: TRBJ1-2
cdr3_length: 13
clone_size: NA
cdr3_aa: CASQPDRAYGYTF
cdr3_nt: TGTGCCAGCCAACCCGACAGGGCTTATGGCTACACCTTC

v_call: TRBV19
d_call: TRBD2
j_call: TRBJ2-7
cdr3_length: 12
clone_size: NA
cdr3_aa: CATRGGFYEQYF
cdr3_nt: TGTGCCACCCGGGGAGGGTTCTACGAGCAGTACTTC

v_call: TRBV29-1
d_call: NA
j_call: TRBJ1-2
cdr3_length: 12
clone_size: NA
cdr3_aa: CSVEETQGGYTF
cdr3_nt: TGCAGCGTTGAGGAGACCCAGGGAGGCTACACCTTC

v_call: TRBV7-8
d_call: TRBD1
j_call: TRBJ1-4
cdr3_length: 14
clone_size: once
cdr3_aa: CASSPDRDQEKLFF
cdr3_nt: TGTGCCAGCAGCCCAGACAGGGATCAGGAAAAACTGTTTTTT

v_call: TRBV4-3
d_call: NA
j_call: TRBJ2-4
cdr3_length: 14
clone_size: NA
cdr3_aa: CASSQYTGRDIQYF
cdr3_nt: TGCGCCAGCAGCCAATACACTGGGCGGGACATTCAGTACTTC

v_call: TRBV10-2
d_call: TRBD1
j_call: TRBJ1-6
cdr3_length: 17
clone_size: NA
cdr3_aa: CASRAGDRGTRYSPLHF
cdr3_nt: TGCGCCAGCAGAGCTGGGGACAGGGGGACAAGATATTCACCCCTCCACTTT

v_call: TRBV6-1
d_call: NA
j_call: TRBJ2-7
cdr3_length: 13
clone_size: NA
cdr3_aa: CASNPVQGYEQYF
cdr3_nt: TGTGCCAGCAACCCTGTACAGGGCTACGAGCAGTACTTC

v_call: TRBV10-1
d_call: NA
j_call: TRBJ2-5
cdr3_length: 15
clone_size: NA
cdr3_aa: CASSESTTGQETQYF
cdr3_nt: TGCGCCAGCAGTGAGTCCACTACGGGTCAGGAGACCCAGTACTTC

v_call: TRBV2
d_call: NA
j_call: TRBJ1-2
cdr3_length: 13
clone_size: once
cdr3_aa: CASRGGANYGYTF
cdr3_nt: TGTGCCAGCAGGGGGGGGGCTAACTATGGCTACACCTTC

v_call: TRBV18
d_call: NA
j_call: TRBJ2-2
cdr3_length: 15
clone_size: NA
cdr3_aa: CASSPRAANTGELFF
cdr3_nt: TGTGCCAGCTCACCCAGGGCAGCGAACACCGGGGAGCTGTTTTTT

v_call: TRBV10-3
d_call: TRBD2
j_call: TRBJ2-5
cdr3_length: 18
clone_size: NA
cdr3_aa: CAISESRLAGGPGETQYF
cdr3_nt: TGTGCCATCAGTGAGTCGAGACTAGCGGGAGGGCCGGGAGAGACCCAGTACTTC

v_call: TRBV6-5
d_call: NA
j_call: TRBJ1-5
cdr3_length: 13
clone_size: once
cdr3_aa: CASSYEGRQPQHF
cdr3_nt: TGTGCCAGCAGTTATGAGGGAAGGCAGCCCCAGCATTTT

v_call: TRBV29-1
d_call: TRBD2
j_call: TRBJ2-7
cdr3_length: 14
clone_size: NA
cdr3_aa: CSVTGLAVRDEQYF
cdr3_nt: TGCAGCGTTACCGGACTAGCGGTGCGGGACGAGCAGTACTTC

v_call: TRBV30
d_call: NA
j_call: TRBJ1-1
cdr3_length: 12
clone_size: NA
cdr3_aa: CARDRGYTEAFF
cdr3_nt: TGTGCCCGTGACAGAGGATACACTGAAGCTTTCTTT

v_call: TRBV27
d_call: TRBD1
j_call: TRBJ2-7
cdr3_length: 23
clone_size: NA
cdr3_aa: CASSSYPFGTVFSKHLKLYEQYF
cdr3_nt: TGTGCCAGCAGTTCCTACCCTTTCGGGACAGTGTTCTCAAAACACCTAAAACTCTACGAGCAGTACTTC

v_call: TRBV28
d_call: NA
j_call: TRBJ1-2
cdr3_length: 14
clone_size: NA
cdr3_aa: CASSLRSMSYGYTF
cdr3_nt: TGTGCCAGCAGTTTAAGAAGTATGAGCTATGGCTACACCTTC

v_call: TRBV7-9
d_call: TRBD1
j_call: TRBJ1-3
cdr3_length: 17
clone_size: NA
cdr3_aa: CASSDPEDRGLGNTIYF
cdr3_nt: TGTGCCAGCAGCGACCCCGAGGACAGGGGGCTTGGAAACACCATATATTTT

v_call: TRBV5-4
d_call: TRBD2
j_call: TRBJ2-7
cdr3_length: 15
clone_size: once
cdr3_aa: CASSWEAGGDYEQYF
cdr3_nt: TGTGCCAGCAGCTGGGAAGCGGGAGGGGACTACGAGCAGTACTTC

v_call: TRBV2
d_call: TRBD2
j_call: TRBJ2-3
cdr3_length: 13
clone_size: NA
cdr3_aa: CATGLAGTDTQYF
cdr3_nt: TGTGCCACCGGACTAGCAGGCACAGATACGCAGTATTTT

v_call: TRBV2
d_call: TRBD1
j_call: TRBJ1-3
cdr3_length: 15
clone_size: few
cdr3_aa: CASRTGVFSGNTIYF
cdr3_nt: TGTGCCAGCAGGACAGGGGTCTTCTCTGGAAACACCATATATTTT